This T cell receptor beta chain was sequenced in a study of OX40 agonist ivuxolimab in advanced cancers. Peripheral blood came from all dose cohorts at three timepoints. The protocol was immunoSEQ multiplex PCR, while the TCRdb copy is restricted to in-frame clones and leaves out a portion. The sample lists more than 55,000 clones, about 89% occurring once. Sequencing used CD4+ or CD8+ T cells sorted from blood, obtained in a trial of the OX40 agonist ivuxolimab. The TCR sequence derives from an adult with an advanced solid tumor such as melanoma, head and neck, liver or kidney cancer.

The CDR3 nucleotides read TGCAGCGTTTCCGAGGGCCCGTCCTACAATGAGCAGTTCTTC. It encodes CSVSEGPSYNEQFF. V usage is TRBV29-1 and J usage is TRBJ2-1; D possibly corresponds to TRBD2 (5 bases). This CDR3 has 14 amino acids. Germline V gene data show CDR1 as SQVTM and CDR2 as ANQGSEA. Trimming cost V 5 bases and J 1 base, with 12 bases left between them.